Each of the 13 T cell receptor beta chains below was sequenced from the same sample in a study of T cell responses to AZD1222 COVID-19 vaccine. TCRdb's table, derived via immunoSEQ multiplex PCR, lists solely in-frame clones and lacks some. The sample has more than 85,000 clones, approximately 90% seen once; the top ten hold approximately 15%. The sequenced sample was peripheral blood, obtained 28 days after the second AZD1222 dose. Receptor source: an adult who received the AZD1222 COVID-19 vaccine.

The table lists this clone with a count of one. This chain links TRBV2 with TRBJ2-5; perhaps TRBD2 as D (6 bases). Trimming left V 6 bases short and J 3 bases short, with 11 bases between. This CDR3 is built from 13 residues. Germline V gene lookup returns CDR1 SNHLY and CDR2 FYNNEI. CDR3 nucleotides: TGTGCCAGCAGCGCGTCGGGGGAAGAGACCCAGTACTTC. Protein: CASSASGEETQYF.

The gene calls are TRBV12-3 or TRBV12-4 and TRBJ1-2; D remains unclear. V was shortened by 2 bases and J by 6 bases, with 10 bases between the two germline ends. CDR3 length: 13 amino acids. The CDR3 is CASSLSLADGYTF. The DNA for the CDR3 is TGTGCCAGCAGTTTAAGTTTAGCGGATGGCTACACCTTC.

The J gene is TRBJ2-6, the V gene TRBV3-1 (or the pseudogene TRBV3-2); D gene unclear. The germline V and J ends were trimmed by 3 bases and 4 bases, with 7 bases remaining between them. The CDR3 contains 14 residues. Germline CDR1 and CDR2: LGHDT and YNNKEL (reference sequence). The CDR3 protein is CASSHVRGANVLTF. The DNA of the CDR3 is TGTGCCAGCAGCCATGTTCGGGGGGCCAACGTCCTGACTTTC.

The chain links TRBV11-2 to TRBJ2-2; 12 nucleotides line up with TRBD2. Trimming removed 5 bases from V and 6 bases from J; junction bases left unmatched: 10. CDR3 size: 17 residues. Germline CDR1 is SGHAT and CDR2 is FQNNGV. The CDR3 is CASSPTSGRLVPGELFF. CDR3 nucleotide sequence: TGTGCCAGCAGCCCGACTAGCGGGAGACTGGTACCCGGGGAGCTGTTTTTT.

V gene TRBV7-2 combines with J gene TRBJ1-2; D is uncertain. This CDR3 region has 14 residues. With 0 bases removed from V and 0 bases from J, the gap between germline ends came to 5 bases. Germline assignment: CDR1 SGHTA and CDR2 FQGNSA. As DNA, the CDR3 is TGTGCCAGCAGCTTAGCCTTGCCTAACTATGGCTACACCTTC. Its protein product is CASSLALPNYGYTF.

The rearrangement links TRBV6-5 to TRBJ2-1, with D uncertain. The V gene's germline CDR1 is MNHEY and CDR2 SVGAGI. The CDR3 has 13 amino acids. The V end was cut by 7 bases, the J end by 6 bases, with 13 bases between. The CDR3 spells CASTLGGFNEQFF. The DNA of the CDR3 is TGTGCCAGCACCTTAGGTGGTTTCAATGAGCAGTTCTTC.

This clone has a handful of counts. The chain combines TRBV5-1 with TRBJ1-1; possible D gene TRBD1, 5 bases. The CDR3 has 13 residues. V shed 5 bases and J shed 7 bases, with 15 bases lying between them. Per germline, CDR1 SGHRS and CDR2 YFSETQ. This CDR3 reads CASRWLEGDEAFF. The CDR3 DNA reads as TGCGCCAGCAGGTGGCTAGAAGGGGATGAAGCTTTCTTT.

The V gene is TRBV5-6, the J gene TRBJ1-2; 8 bases fit TRBD1. The germline V gene has CDR1 SGHDT and CDR2 YYEEEE. V shed 4 bases and J 8 bases; nucleotides not matched to a gene: 7. The CDR3 contains 13 residues. The CDR3 coding sequence is TGTGCCAGCAGCCCTACAGGGGGGAAAGGCTACACCTTC. Protein product: CASSPTGGKGYTF.

This clone was counted once. The chain has TRBV5-4 and TRBJ2-2; D is unresolved. The V and J ends lost 0 bases and 6 bases respectively, with 9 bases between them. In germline, CDR1 is SGHNT, CDR2 YYREEE (reference sequence). The CDR3 consists of 14 residues. The CDR3 region has the DNA TGTGCCAGCAGCTTGGACAGCCCCGCCGGGGAGCTGTTTTTT. Amino acid sequence: CASSLDSPAGELFF.

The chain has TRBV10-3 and TRBJ1-1; D gene ambiguous. The germline gives CDR1 ENHRY, CDR2 SYGVKD. V lost 7 bases and J lost 1, with 10 bases in between. The length of the CDR3 is 13 residues. CDR3: CAIKRPGNTEAFF. The CDR3 DNA reads TGTGCCATCAAAAGGCCGGGGAACACTGAAGCTTTCTTT.

The chain uses TRBV20-1 and TRBJ1-2; D uncertain. This CDR3 spans 11 amino acids. The V end was cut by 6 bases, the J end by 7 bases, with 12 bases between. Germline CDR1 is DFQATT and CDR2 is SNEGSKA (reference sequence). This chain's CDR3 is CSAKVGSGYTF. The CDR3 DNA follows: TGCAGTGCCAAGGTGGGGAGTGGCTACACCTTC.

V and J are TRBV24-1 and TRBJ1-2; D not certain. Germline V gene lookup returns CDR1 KGHDR and CDR2 SFDVKD. The CDR3 extends over 14 amino acids. V was trimmed by 2 bases and J by 8 bases, leaving 14 bases between them. CDR3 sequence (DNA): TGTGCCACCAGTGATTGGCCGGAGGTACAAGGCTACACCTTC. Its translation is CATSDWPEVQGYTF.

This clone was recorded once. The chain is built from TRBV5-1 and TRBJ1-1, with D perhaps TRBD1 (6 bases). V shed 7 bases and J shed 2 bases, with 15 bases lying between them. The CDR3 spans 14 residues. The germline V gene has CDR1 SGHRS and CDR2 YFSETQ. DNA for the CDR3: TGCGCCAGCGGAATCCAGGACAGAAACACTGAAGCTTTCTTT. This translates into CASGIQDRNTEAFF.